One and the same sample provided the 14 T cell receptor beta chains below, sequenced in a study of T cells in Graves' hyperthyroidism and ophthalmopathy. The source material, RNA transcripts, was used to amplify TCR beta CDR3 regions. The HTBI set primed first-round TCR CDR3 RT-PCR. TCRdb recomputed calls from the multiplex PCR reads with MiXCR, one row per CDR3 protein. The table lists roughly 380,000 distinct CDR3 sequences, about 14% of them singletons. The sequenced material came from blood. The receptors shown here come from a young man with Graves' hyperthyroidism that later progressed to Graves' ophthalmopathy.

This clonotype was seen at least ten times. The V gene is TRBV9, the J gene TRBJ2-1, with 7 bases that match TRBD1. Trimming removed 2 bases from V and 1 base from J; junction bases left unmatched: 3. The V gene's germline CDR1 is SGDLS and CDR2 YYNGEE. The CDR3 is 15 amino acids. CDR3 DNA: TGTGCCAGCAGCGTTCGGGACAGTTCCTACAATGAGCAGTTCTTC. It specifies CASSVRDSSYNEQFF. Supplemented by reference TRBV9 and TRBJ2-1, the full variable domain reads DSGVTQTPKHLITATGQRVTLRCSPRSGDLSVYWYQQSLDQGLQFLIQYYNGEERAKGNILERFSAQQFPDLHSELNLSSLELGDSALYFCASSVRDSSYNEQFFGPGTRLTVL.

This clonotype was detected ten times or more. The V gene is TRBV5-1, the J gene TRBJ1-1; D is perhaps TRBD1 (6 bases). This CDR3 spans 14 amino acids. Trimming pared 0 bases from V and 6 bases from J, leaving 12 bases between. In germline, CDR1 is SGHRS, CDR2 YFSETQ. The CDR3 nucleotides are TGCGCCAGCAGCTTGGAAACAGGGTTTGCTGAAGCTTTCTTT. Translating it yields CASSLETGFAEAFF.

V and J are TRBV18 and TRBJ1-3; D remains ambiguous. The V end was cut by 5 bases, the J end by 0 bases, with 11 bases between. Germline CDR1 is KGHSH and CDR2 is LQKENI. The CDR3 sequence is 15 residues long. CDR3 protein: CASSTRYSSGNTIYF. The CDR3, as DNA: TGTGCCAGCTCAACTCGATACTCCTCTGGAAACACCATATATTTT.

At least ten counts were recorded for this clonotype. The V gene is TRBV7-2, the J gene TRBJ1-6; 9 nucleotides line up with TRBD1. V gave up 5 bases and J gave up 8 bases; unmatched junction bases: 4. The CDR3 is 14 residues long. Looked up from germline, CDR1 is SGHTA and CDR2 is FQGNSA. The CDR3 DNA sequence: TGTGCCAGCAGCCCGCGGGACAGGGATTCACCCCTCCACTTT. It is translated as CASSPRDRDSPLHF.

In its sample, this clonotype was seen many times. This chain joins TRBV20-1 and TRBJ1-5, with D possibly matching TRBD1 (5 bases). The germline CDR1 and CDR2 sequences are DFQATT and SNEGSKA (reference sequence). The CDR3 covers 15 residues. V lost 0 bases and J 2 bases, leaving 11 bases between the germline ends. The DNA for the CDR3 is TGCAGTGCTAGAGATCCAGGGATCGGCAATCAGCCCCAGCATTTT. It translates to CSARDPGIGNQPQHF.

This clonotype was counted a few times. The CDR3 coding sequence is TGTGCCAGCAGCTCTAGTGAAGGGAGCTCCTACAATGAGCAGTTCTTC. This encodes CASSSSEGSSYNEQFF. J is TRBJ2-1 and V is TRBV7-9, with D tentatively TRBD2 (5 bases). CDR3 length equals 16 residues. V was clipped by 4 bases and J by 0 bases, with 13 bases between them. Germline lookup yields CDR1 SEHNR and CDR2 FQNEAQ (reference sequence).

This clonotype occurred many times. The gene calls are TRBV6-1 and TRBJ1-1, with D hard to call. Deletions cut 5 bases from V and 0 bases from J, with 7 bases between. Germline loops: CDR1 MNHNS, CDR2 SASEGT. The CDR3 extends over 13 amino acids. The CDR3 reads CASSLRLNTEAFF. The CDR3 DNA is TGTGCCAGCAGTCTCAGGCTGAACACTGAAGCTTTCTTT.

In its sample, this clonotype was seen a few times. The CDR3 coding sequence is TGTGCCAGCAGGACGGCGAATGTTCCCGAGCAGTACTTC. Protein sequence: CASRTANVPEQYF. The chain employs TRBV5-4 and TRBJ2-7; D not certain. The germline V gene has CDR1 SGHNT and CDR2 YYREEE (reference sequence). V was cut by 5 bases and J by 6 bases, with 15 bases left in between. The CDR3 extends over 13 amino acids.

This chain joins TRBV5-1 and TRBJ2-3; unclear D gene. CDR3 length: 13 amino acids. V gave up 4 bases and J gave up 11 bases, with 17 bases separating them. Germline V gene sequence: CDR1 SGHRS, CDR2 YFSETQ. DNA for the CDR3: TGCGCCAGCAGCCAGAACCCCCGAGTTGGGCAGTATTTT. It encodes CASSQNPRVGQYF.

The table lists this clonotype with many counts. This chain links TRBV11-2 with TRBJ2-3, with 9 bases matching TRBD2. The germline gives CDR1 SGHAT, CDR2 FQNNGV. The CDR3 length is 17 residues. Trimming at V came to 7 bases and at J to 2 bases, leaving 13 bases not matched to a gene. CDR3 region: CASTPKGLAGLTDTQYF. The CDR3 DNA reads TGTGCCAGCACCCCCAAAGGGCTAGCGGGGCTCACAGATACGCAGTATTTT.

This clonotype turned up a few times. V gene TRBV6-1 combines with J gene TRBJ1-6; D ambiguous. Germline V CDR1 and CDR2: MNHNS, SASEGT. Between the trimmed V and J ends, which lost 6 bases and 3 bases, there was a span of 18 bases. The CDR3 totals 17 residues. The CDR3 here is CASSRLPTANYNSPLHF. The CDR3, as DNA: TGTGCCAGCAGCCGCCTACCAACAGCGAACTATAATTCACCCCTCCACTTT.

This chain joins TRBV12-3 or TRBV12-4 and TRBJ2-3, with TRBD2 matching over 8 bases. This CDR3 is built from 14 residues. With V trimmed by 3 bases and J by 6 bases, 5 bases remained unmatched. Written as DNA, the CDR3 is TGTGCCAGCAGTTTCAGGACGGGGGGGGATACGCAGTATTTT. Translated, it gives CASSFRTGGDTQYF.

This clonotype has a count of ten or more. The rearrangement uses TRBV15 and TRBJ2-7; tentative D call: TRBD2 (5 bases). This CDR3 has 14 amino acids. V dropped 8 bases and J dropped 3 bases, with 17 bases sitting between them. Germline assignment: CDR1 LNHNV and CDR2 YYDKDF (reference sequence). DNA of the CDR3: TGTGCCACCGCCGGGGTGTCCGGCAGCTACGAGCAGTACTTC. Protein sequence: CATAGVSGSYEQYF. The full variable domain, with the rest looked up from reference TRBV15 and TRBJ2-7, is DAMVIQNPRYQVTQFGKPVTLSCSQTLNHNVMYWYQQKSSQAPKLLFHYYDKDFNNEADTPDNFQSRRPNTSFCFLDIRSPGLGDTAMYLCATAGVSGSYEQYFGPGTRLTVT.

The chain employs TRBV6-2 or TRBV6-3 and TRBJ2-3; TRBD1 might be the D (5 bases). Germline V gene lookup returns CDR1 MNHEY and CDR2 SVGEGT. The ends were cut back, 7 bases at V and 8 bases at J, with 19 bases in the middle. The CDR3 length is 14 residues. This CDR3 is CASTQGLLAGTQYF. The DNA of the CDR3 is TGTGCCAGCACCCAGGGTCTACTCGCAGGTACGCAGTATTTT.